The clone carrying this T cell receptor beta chain was picked up a small number of times. The antigen remains unidentified. With a J-beta primer mix and a sample-barcoded 5' primer, a second PCR ran about 7 to 12 cycles. One entry per CDR3 protein results from TCRdb running MiXCR on the 5' RACE reads. The sample includes 730,000 or so distinct CDR3 sequences, around 46% of them seen just once. This sample stems from a study of blood T cells in healthy people across ages. Study in general: Template-switching capture recovered about one barcoded beta molecule per two T cells.

Study-level results: Versus aged donors, long-lived donors had higher diversity and more naive CD4+ cells.

Samples each yielded at least 5.5 micrograms of total RNA. Sequenced material: blood. This sequence originates from a woman aged 55-70 years in good health.

The DNA of the CDR3 is TGTGCCAGCAGCGCGGGCCTGGCCAAAAACATTCAGTACTTC. Its protein product is CASSAGLAKNIQYF. This rearrangement joins TRBV7-9 to TRBJ2-4; TRBD2 is a possible D gene (5 bases). Trimming cost V 5 bases and J 1 base, with 9 bases left between them. Germline V gene data show CDR1 as SEHNR and CDR2 as FQNEAQ (reference sequence). The CDR3 length is 14 residues.